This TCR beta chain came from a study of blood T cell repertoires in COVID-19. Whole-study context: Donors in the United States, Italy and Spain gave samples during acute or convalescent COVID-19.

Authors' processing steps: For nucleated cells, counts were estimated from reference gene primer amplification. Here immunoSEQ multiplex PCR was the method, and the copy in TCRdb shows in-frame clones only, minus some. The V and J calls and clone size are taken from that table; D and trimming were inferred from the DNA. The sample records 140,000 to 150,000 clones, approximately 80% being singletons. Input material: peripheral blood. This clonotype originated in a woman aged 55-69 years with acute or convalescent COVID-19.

This CDR3 is CASSSGERLNTEAFF. CDR3 coding DNA: TGTGCCAGCAGCTCCGGAGAGAGATTGAACACTGAAGCTTTCTTT. This chain uses TRBV7-8 with TRBJ1-1; D gene unclear. CDR3 size: 15 residues. The V gene lost 4 bases and the J gene lost 0 bases, with 12 bases spanning the gap. CDR1 SGHVS and CDR2 FQNEAQ come from the germline V gene.